This TCR beta chain is from a study of blood T cell repertoires in COVID-19. Study at large: Samples of COVID-19 (acute and convalescent) were obtained from the United States, Italy and Spain. In each case, the material was cDNA or gDNA derived from T cells, B-cell-depleted T cells, or PBMCs.

Source study methods: Cell counts per sample came from amplifying reference gene primers. Using immunoSEQ multiplex PCR, the repertoire was profiled, and TCRdb retains in-frame clones only, with some absent. V and J calls and clone size are given by that table; D and trimming were obtained from the DNA. The repertoire holds 150,000 or so clones, with about 86% as singletons. V lost 0 bases, J lost 4 bases, and 12 bases lay in between. Per germline, CDR1 GTSNPN and CDR2 SVGIG (reference sequence). The length of the CDR3 is 14 residues. This clone is a singleton in its sample. The sequence came from a woman between 55 and 75 years old with acute or convalescent COVID-19. The V call is TRBV30, the J call TRBJ1-2; D might be TRBD1 (6 bases). Sequenced input: peripheral blood. The CDR3 reads CAWSVGRGTYGYTF. The DNA of the CDR3 is TGTGCCTGGAGTGTAGGGAGGGGGACCTATGGCTACACCTTC.